These 7 T cell receptor beta chains originate from one sample sequenced in a study of shared clonotypes between healthy human individuals. The table came from immunoSEQ multiplex PCR; TCRdb's copy has only in-frame clones and leaves some out. The sample carries approximately 530,000 clones, roughly 95% recorded once. Sequenced input: naive CD4+ T cells sorted from blood. The subset: CD45RA+ positively selected. These receptors came from a woman in her twenties or thirties in good health.

This clone has a single count. This same CDR3 is encoded by further DNA sequences in the sample. The V gene is TRBV28, the J gene TRBJ1-5; D is undetermined. The CDR3 spans 13 residues. Germline lookup yields CDR1 MDHEN and CDR2 SYDVKM. The V gene lost 6 bases and the J gene lost 1 base, with 7 bases spanning the gap. The CDR3 here is CASSFDSNQPQHF. CDR3 DNA: TGTGCCAGCAGCTTCGACAGCAATCAGCCCCAGCATTTT.

V gene TRBV27 combines with J gene TRBJ1-5, with D maybe TRBD1 (5 bases). Germline V CDR1 and CDR2: MNHEY, SMNVEV (reference sequence). The V gene lost 3 bases and the J gene lost 3 bases, with 6 bases spanning the gap. There are 13 residues in the CDR3. The CDR3: CASSFRANQPQHF. The CDR3 DNA follows: TGTGCCAGCAGTTTCAGGGCCAATCAGCCCCAGCATTTT.

This sequence joins TRBV18 and TRBJ2-3; unclear D gene. The CDR3 covers 14 residues. Germline loops: CDR1 KGHSH, CDR2 LQKENI. V lost 3 bases to trimming and J lost 6 bases, with 13 bases between them. This CDR3 reads CASSPIQGWDTQYF. The CDR3, as DNA: TGTGCCAGCTCACCGATCCAAGGGTGGGATACGCAGTATTTT.

This clone appeared once. The chain employs TRBV6-6 and TRBJ1-1; D may be TRBD1 (5 bases). V lost 6 bases and J 1 base, leaving 9 bases between the germline ends. CDR1 is MNHNY and CDR2 is SVGAGI in the germline V gene (reference sequence). The CDR3 totals 13 residues. CDR3 in amino acids: CASRSRANTEAFF. CDR3 nucleotides: TGTGCCAGCAGAAGCAGGGCGAACACTGAAGCTTTCTTT.

CDR3 DNA: TGTGCCAGCACCTCCTTCCGGATCTCCTACGAGCAGTACTTC. As protein: CASTSFRISYEQYF. The chain couples TRBV7-8 to TRBJ2-7; D gene unclear. Germline lookup yields CDR1 SGHVS and CDR2 FQNEAQ. V lost 7 bases, J lost 0 bases, and 13 bases lay in between. The CDR3 has 14 residues.

This clone was seen only once. This sequence joins TRBV27 and TRBJ2-5; D is undetermined. Germline V gene data show CDR1 as MNHEY and CDR2 as SMNVEV (reference sequence). V lost 2 bases to trimming and J lost 4 bases, with 14 bases between them. CDR3 size: 15 residues. The CDR3 DNA is TGTGCCAGCAGTTTAAGTGGGGTACGAAGAGAGACCCAGTACTTC. Residues: CASSLSGVRRETQYF.

The chain recombines TRBV7-9 with TRBJ1-5; a possible D gene is TRBD1 (5 bases). The V gene lost 0 bases and the J gene lost 2 bases, with 14 bases spanning the gap. The CDR3 length is 17 residues. Germline values: CDR1 SEHNR, CDR2 FQNEAQ (reference sequence). The CDR3 nucleotides are TGTGCCAGCAGCTTAGCCCCAGGGAGGGGCGGCAATCAGCCCCAGCATTTT. This sequence encodes CASSLAPGRGGNQPQHF.